This T cell receptor (beta chain) derives from a study of shared clonotypes between healthy human individuals. Study outcomes and limitations: Apart from blood, nothing was sampled; tissue repertoires likely differ.

Method: immunoSEQ multiplex PCR; TCRdb's copy keeps in-frame clones and lacks some. Altogether about 1.5 million clones are present, about 98% being singletons, with the ten largest covering 0.45%. The CDR3 has 15 amino acids. The V gene's germline CDR1 is WSHSY and CDR2 SAAADI. Trimming cost V 5 bases and J 6 bases; bases outside gene matches: 11. Points on this clone: The target antigen is unknown.

The chain uses TRBV10-2 and TRBJ2-7; 9 nucleotides line up with TRBD2. The source is a man aged 25-45 years in good health. Sequenced material: naive CD4+ T cells sorted from blood. Indicated subset: CD45RA+ positively selected. The CDR3 DNA reads TGCGCCAGCAGTACCCGAGCTAGCGGGATCCGCGAGCAGTACTTC. Residues: CASSTRASGIREQYF.